One sample yielded the 32 T cell receptor beta chains listed below, sequenced in a study of blood T cell repertoires in COVID-19. Repertoires were generated with immunoSEQ multiplex PCR, while TCRdb's copy carries only in-frame clones and drops some. Of under 50,000 clones in the sample, 79% were seen once. The sequencing sample was made of peripheral blood. The receptors were sampled from a man aged 65 to 85 with acute or convalescent COVID-19.

This clone was observed once. The J gene is TRBJ2-3, the V gene TRBV6-6; 8 nucleotides match TRBD1. With V trimmed by 10 bases and J by 5 bases, 11 bases remained unmatched. CDR3 length: 14 residues. Germline CDR1 and CDR2: MNHNY and SVGAGI (reference sequence). CDR3 sequence: CATQGDRGGDTQYF. CDR3 coding DNA: TGTGCCACCCAGGGAGACAGGGGAGGAGATACGCAGTATTTT.

The chain links TRBV4-1 to TRBJ2-7, with 8 bases fitting TRBD1. The CDR3 length is 15 residues. CDR1 MGHRA and CDR2 YSYEKL come from the germline V gene. V lost 4 bases, J lost 5 bases, and 10 bases stayed unmatched. CDR3 in DNA: TGCGCCAGCAGCCCATGGACAGGGAGAGCGCACGAGCAGTACTTC. This codes for CASSPWTGRAHEQYF.

This sequence joins TRBV4-1 and TRBJ1-2, with 9 bases fitting TRBD1. Germline CDR1 and CDR2: MGHRA and YSYEKL. The CDR3 is 17 amino acids. V was pared by 0 bases and J by 2 bases, with 7 bases of the junction left unmatched. CDR3 nucleotides: TGCGCCAGCAGCCAAGAGGACAGGGGTATTACCAACTATGGCTACACCTTC. This gives the protein CASSQEDRGITNYGYTF.

The V gene is TRBV5-1, the J gene TRBJ2-1; TRBD2 agrees at 9 bases. Germline V gene lookup returns CDR1 SGHRS and CDR2 YFSETQ. V trimming: 1 base; J trimming: 5 bases; junction bases outside the gene matches: 10. The CDR3 totals 17 residues. The DNA for the CDR3 is TGCGCCAGCAGCTTGCAGGTTAGCGGGAGTGGGGACAATGAGCAGTTCTTC. Its protein is CASSLQVSGSGDNEQFF. Combining the CDR3 with reference TRBV5-1 and TRBJ2-1 gives the whole variable domain KAGVTQTPRYLIKTRGQQVTLSCSPISGHRSVSWYQQTPGQGLQFLFEYFSETQRNKGNFPGRFSGRQFSNSRSEMNVSTLELGDSALYLCASSLQVSGSGDNEQFFGPGTRLTVL.

The V and J genes are TRBV6-5 and TRBJ2-7, with D possibly TRBD1 on 5 matching bases. The CDR3 consists of 13 residues. Germline lookup yields CDR1 MNHEY and CDR2 SVGAGI. V lost 6 bases to trimming and J lost 3 bases, with 12 bases between them. CDR3 sequence reads: CASSHDRYYEQYF. The CDR3 DNA reads as TGTGCCAGCAGCCACGACAGATACTACGAGCAGTACTTC.

The CDR3 protein is CATASRSSYNEQFF. CDR3 nucleotides: TGTGCCACCGCTTCCAGAAGCTCCTACAATGAGCAGTTCTTC. The genes are TRBV24-1 and TRBJ2-1; D is unresolved. In germline, CDR1 is KGHDR, CDR2 SFDVKD. The CDR3 has 14 residues. V was trimmed by 9 bases and J by 0 bases, leaving 11 bases between them.

The chain uses TRBV5-1 and TRBJ2-7; 13 nucleotides match TRBD2. V trimming: 5 bases; J trimming: 6 bases; junction bases outside the gene matches: 8. The CDR3 is 15 amino acids. The germline gives CDR1 SGHRS, CDR2 YFSETQ. CDR3: CASSSTSGRFREQYF. CDR3 DNA: TGCGCCAGCAGTTCGACTAGCGGGAGGTTTCGCGAGCAGTACTTC.

This clone has just one count. The chain joins TRBV28 to TRBJ2-7; D might be TRBD2 (6 bases). This CDR3 spans 14 amino acids. Deletions cut 5 bases from V and 7 bases from J, with 18 bases between. Per germline, CDR1 MDHEN and CDR2 SYDVKM. The CDR3 loop reads CASSPGGESREQYF. DNA for the CDR3: TGTGCCAGCAGTCCAGGAGGGGAGTCGAGGGAGCAGTACTTC.

This clone was detected only a few times. The chain is built from TRBV9 and TRBJ2-5; TRBD2 agrees at 10 bases. Germline V lookup: CDR1 SGDLS, CDR2 YYNGEE. This CDR3 is 15 amino acids long. After removal of 3 bases from V and 2 bases from J, the junction contained 4 bases not matched to a gene. The CDR3 DNA reads as TGTGCCAGCAGCGGGAGCGGGAGGGGACAAGAGACCCAGTACTTC. Its protein is CASSGSGRGQETQYF.

V gene TRBV21-1 combines with J gene TRBJ2-1; the table assigns TRBD2, which was not confirmed against the DNA. TRBV21-1 is assigned pseudogene status. The CDR3 contains 20 residues. The CDR3 bases are TGTGCCAGCAGCAAAGTGCCCCACCCCCCGAGGGATCACAACTACAATGAGCAGTTCTTC. Amino acids: CASSKVPHPPRDHNYNEQFF.

The V call is TRBV19, the J call TRBJ1-4; no clear D gene. Trimming cost V 5 bases and J 0 bases, with 13 bases left between them. Germline V gives CDR1 LNHDA, CDR2 SQIVND (reference sequence). CDR3 size: 16 residues. The chain's CDR3 is CASSPLRAATNEKLFF. In DNA, the CDR3 is TGTGCCAGTAGTCCCCTCCGAGCCGCAACTAATGAAAAACTGTTTTTT.

This chain links TRBV7-6 with TRBJ2-1; 7 bases match TRBD1. Germline assignment: CDR1 SGHVS and CDR2 FNYEAQ. The CDR3 loop spans 15 amino acids. Trimming at V came to 5 bases and at J to 6 bases, leaving 10 bases not matched to a gene. This CDR3 reads CASSQQTGQRNEQFF. The CDR3 DNA follows: TGTGCCAGCAGCCAACAGACAGGGCAGCGCAATGAGCAGTTCTTC.

The chain couples TRBV27 to TRBJ2-7, with 9 nucleotides matching TRBD1. Germline CDR1 and CDR2: MNHEY and SMNVEV (reference sequence). This CDR3 is built from 14 residues. Trimming removed 0 bases from V and 9 bases from J; junction bases left unmatched: 6. CDR3 loop: CASSLSGQGLTQYF. The CDR3 coding sequence is TGTGCCAGCAGTTTATCGGGACAGGGTTTGACGCAGTACTTC.

J is TRBJ1-1 and V is TRBV5-4, with D tentatively TRBD1 (6 bases). The CDR3 runs to 13 residues. Germline V CDR1 and CDR2: SGHNT, YYREEE (reference sequence). Trimming shortened V by 2 bases and J by 7 bases, and 12 bases separated the two germline ends. The CDR3: CASSFLGAVEAFF. The DNA of the CDR3 is TGTGCCAGCAGCTTCCTGGGGGCTGTTGAAGCTTTCTTT.

The J gene is TRBJ2-7, the V gene TRBV6-5; TRBD2 aligns across 14 bases. V lost 8 bases, J lost 5 bases, and 8 bases stayed unmatched. This CDR3 comprises 15 residues. Germline V CDR1 and CDR2: MNHEY, SVGAGI. Here the CDR3 DNA reads TGTGCCAGCCTCCCGGGGACTAGCGGGAGAGACGAGCAGTACTTC. It yields the protein CASLPGTSGRDEQYF.

The chain joins TRBV4-3 to TRBJ1-2, with D possibly being TRBD1 (5 bases). CDR1 is LGHNA and CDR2 is YSLEER in the germline V gene. The CDR3 loop spans 14 amino acids. The ends were cut back, 0 bases at V and 7 bases at J, with 12 bases in the middle. The CDR3 protein is CASSQDRGIGGYTF. The CDR3 coding sequence is TGCGCCAGCAGCCAAGATCGGGGGATAGGTGGCTACACCTTC.

The chain uses TRBV7-8 and TRBJ2-5; weak D call: TRBD1 (6 bases). The CDR3 length is 13 residues. V was trimmed by 6 bases and J by 1 base, leaving 9 bases between them. Germline assignment: CDR1 SGHVS and CDR2 FQNEAQ. CDR3 loop: CASRRQVQETQYF. The CDR3 nucleotides read TGTGCCAGCAGGCGACAGGTCCAAGAGACCCAGTACTTC.

J is TRBJ1-2 and V is TRBV19, with 8 bases fitting TRBD1. The CDR3 loop spans 13 amino acids. V was clipped by 3 bases and J by 8 bases; unmatched bases: 5. The germline V gene encodes CDR1 LNHDA and CDR2 SQIVND (reference sequence). The CDR3 protein is CASSIPRGHGYTF. CDR3 DNA sequence: TGTGCCAGTAGTATCCCCAGGGGGCACGGCTACACCTTC.

The chain combines TRBV15 with TRBJ2-5; TRBD1 aligns across 7 bases. Germline loops: CDR1 LNHNV, CDR2 YYDKDF (reference sequence). V was clipped by 0 bases and J by 2 bases; unmatched bases: 0. The CDR3 covers 14 residues. The CDR3 nucleotides read TGTGCCACCAGCAGAGACAGGGGGCAAGAGACCCAGTACTTC. Translated: CATSRDRGQETQYF.

The table lists this clone with a few counts. The V call is TRBV28, the J call TRBJ2-7, with 7 bases fitting TRBD2. The CDR3 has 11 residues. The J segment lost 6 bases and the V segment lost 7 bases, leaving 3 bases of the junction unmatched. Germline V gene data show CDR1 as MDHEN and CDR2 as SYDVKM. CDR3 sequence reads: CASKERGEQYF. In nucleotides, the CDR3 is TGTGCCAGCAAGGAGCGGGGCGAGCAGTACTTC. The complete variable domain, with remaining parts taken from reference TRBV28 and TRBJ2-7, reads DVKVTQSSRYLVKRTGEKVFLECVQDMDHENMFWYRQDPGLGLRLIYFSYDVKMKEKGDIPEGYSVSREKKERFSLILESASTNQTSMYLCASKERGEQYFGPGTRLTVT.

DNA of the CDR3: TGTGCCAGCAGTTCCTACAGGGGATCCTACGAGCAGTACTTC. Protein: CASSSYRGSYEQYF. The chain has TRBV27 and TRBJ2-7; 7 bases line up with TRBD1. The CDR3 runs to 14 residues. V lost 4 bases, J lost 1 base, and 4 bases stayed unmatched. In germline, CDR1 is MNHEY, CDR2 SMNVEV (reference sequence).

Details on this clone: This may stem from a read error, because a much larger clone lies one nucleotide away. The rearrangement links TRBV6-2 or TRBV6-3 to TRBJ1-5; maybe TRBD1 (6 bases). From germline, CDR1 is MNHEY and CDR2 SVGEGT. The V gene lost 6 bases and the J gene lost 0 bases, with 12 bases spanning the gap. This CDR3 contains 15 residues. CDR3 in amino acids: CASSRTGHSNQPQHF. In DNA, the CDR3 is TGTGCCAGCAGCCGCACAGGGCATAGCAATCAGCCCCAGCATTTT.

The J gene is TRBJ1-4, the V gene TRBV6-6; 7 positions match TRBD1. V shed 4 bases and J 8 bases; nucleotides not matched to a gene: 7. The CDR3 is made up of 14 amino acids. Germline values: CDR1 MNHNY, CDR2 SVGAGI (reference sequence). In DNA, the CDR3 is TGTGCCAGCAGTTGGGGACAGTCAGGCGAAAAACTGTTTTTT. Protein: CASSWGQSGEKLFF.

The chain uses TRBV29-1 and TRBJ2-1; 10 bases are shared with TRBD2. The CDR3 runs to 15 residues. Unmatched junction bases numbered 7, after V lost 0 bases and J lost 8 bases. Germline-derived CDR1 and CDR2 are SQVTM and ANQGSEA. CDR3 residues: CSVEDASGSGDEQFF. The DNA for the CDR3 is TGCAGCGTTGAAGACGCTAGCGGGAGTGGGGATGAGCAGTTCTTC.

The chain recombines TRBV7-3 with TRBJ2-1; tentative D call: TRBD1 (5 bases). The CDR3 covers 13 residues. The V end lost 2 bases, the J end lost 3 bases, and 5 bases lay between the germline ends. CDR1 SGHTA and CDR2 FQGTGA come from the germline V gene. The CDR3 region is CASSLQGYNEQFF. The DNA for the CDR3 is TGTGCCAGCAGCTTACAGGGCTACAATGAGCAGTTCTTC.

The J gene is TRBJ1-5, the V gene TRBV6-2 or TRBV6-3; D might be TRBD1 (5 bases). Germline CDR1 reads MNHEY; CDR2 reads SVGEGT. The CDR3 extends over 13 amino acids. V dropped 2 bases and J dropped 9 bases, with 11 bases sitting between them. This CDR3 is CASSYQGGGPQHF. DNA for the CDR3: TGTGCCAGCAGTTACCAGGGAGGAGGGCCCCAGCATTTT.

This chain uses TRBV20-1 with TRBJ1-1, with D uncertain. CDR1 and CDR2 (germline): DFQATT, SNEGSKA (reference sequence). The length of the CDR3 is 11 residues. Trimming pared 5 bases from V and 4 bases from J, leaving 8 bases between. CDR3 region: CSARGSTEAFF. The DNA for the CDR3 is TGCAGTGCTCGCGGTAGCACTGAAGCTTTCTTT.

This clone has just one count. CDR3: CASSPRTSANTGELFF. CDR3 in DNA: TGTGCCAGCAGCCCAAGGACTAGCGCTAACACCGGGGAGCTGTTTTTT. The chain is built from TRBV11-3 and TRBJ2-2, with 9 positions matching TRBD2. The ends lost 5 bases at V and 2 bases at J; junction bases unmatched: 6. The CDR3 spans 16 residues. In germline, CDR1 is SGHNT, CDR2 YENEEA.

The CDR3 reads CATSSSMERSYEQYF. CDR3 DNA sequence: TGTGCCACCAGCTCCTCGATGGAGCGGTCCTACGAGCAGTACTTC. The chain carries TRBV15 and TRBJ2-7; TRBD2 might be the D (5 bases). This CDR3 is built from 15 residues. Per the germline V gene, CDR1 is LNHNV and CDR2 is YYDKDF (reference sequence). The V end was cut by 5 bases, the J end by 1 base, with 15 bases between.

This clone was seen a few times. The chain has TRBV28 and TRBJ1-5; D unclear. This CDR3 is 19 amino acids long. V was pared by 1 base and J by 0 bases, with 19 bases between. The germline CDR1 and CDR2 sequences are MDHEN and SYDVKM. CDR3 region: CASSLYGYTESRSNQPQHF. The CDR3 nucleotides are TGTGCCAGCAGTTTATATGGTTACACGGAGTCCCGTAGCAATCAGCCCCAGCATTTT.

This clone has more than one count but fewer than ten. The chain employs TRBV28 and TRBJ2-7, with D unresolved. Germline V gene sequence: CDR1 MDHEN, CDR2 SYDVKM. Trimming took 4 bases from V and 6 from J, leaving 10 bases between them. This CDR3 comprises 12 residues. In DNA, the CDR3 is TGTGCCAGCAGTTCTGCAGGTTCCGAGCAGTACTTC. It specifies CASSSAGSEQYF. The complete variable domain, with remaining parts taken from reference TRBV28 and TRBJ2-7, reads DVKVTQSSRYLVKRTGEKVFLECVQDMDHENMFWYRQDPGLGLRLIYFSYDVKMKEKGDIPEGYSVSREKKERFSLILESASTNQTSMYLCASSSAGSEQYFGPGTRLTVT.

Written as DNA, the CDR3 is TGTGCCAGCAGCTTAGATCTAGCGGGGTACAATGAGCAGTTCTTC. It is translated as CASSLDLAGYNEQFF. V gene TRBV11-2 combines with J gene TRBJ2-1; the match to TRBD2 covers 9 bases. Germline CDR1 and CDR2: SGHAT and FQNNGV. V lost 0 bases to trimming and J lost 4 bases; unmatched junction nucleotides: 1. CDR3 length: 15 amino acids.